This TCR beta chain was profiled in a study of T cell responses to AZD1222 COVID-19 vaccine. Findings and caveats of the study: Targeting of unmutated variant regions was reportedly seen in nearly half of spike-specific TCRs.

Notes on this clone: Its antigen remains unidentified.

V gave up 1 base and J gave up 6 bases, with 12 bases separating them. Germline V gives CDR1 KGHDR, CDR2 SFDVKD. The CDR3 loop spans 15 amino acids. Sequencing used immunoSEQ multiplex PCR; TCRdb keeps in-frame clones, though not all of them. The data contain approximately 150,000 clones, about 90% of them singletons. The specimen comprised peripheral blood, sampled 28 days after the second AZD1222 dose. This TCR came from an adult who received the AZD1222 COVID-19 vaccine. The chain has TRBV24-1 and TRBJ2-1; unclear D gene. The CDR3 here is CATSDFPRMSNEQFF. Here the CDR3 DNA reads TGTGCCACCAGTGATTTTCCCAGAATGAGCAATGAGCAGTTCTTC.